This T cell receptor beta chain was retrieved from a study of response to subunit inactivated influenza vaccine. TCRdb independently ran MiXCR on the RT-PCR reads; one entry per CDR3 protein. The sample records about 700,000 distinct CDR3 sequences, about 15% being singletons. The CDR3 loop spans 16 amino acids. With V trimmed by 0 bases and J by 6 bases, 6 bases remained unmatched. Germline V CDR1 and CDR2: LGHNA, YNFKEQ. The clonotype originates from a man between 50 and 59 years old who received an inactivated influenza vaccine. The sequencing used PBMCs from blood, collected less than 15 days before vaccination. The chain is built from TRBV4-2 and TRBJ2-3; 10 bases align to TRBD2. CDR3 sequence reads: CASSQEGSSGGDTQYF. CDR3 DNA sequence: TGTGCCAGCAGCCAAGAAGGCTCTAGCGGGGGTGATACGCAGTATTTT.